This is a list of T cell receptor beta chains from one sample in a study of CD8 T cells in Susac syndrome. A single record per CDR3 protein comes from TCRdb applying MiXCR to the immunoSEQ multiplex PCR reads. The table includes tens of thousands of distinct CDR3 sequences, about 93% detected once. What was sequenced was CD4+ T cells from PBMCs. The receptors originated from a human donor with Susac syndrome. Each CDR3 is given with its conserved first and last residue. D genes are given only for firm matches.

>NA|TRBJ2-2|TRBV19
CASSIKAATGELFF
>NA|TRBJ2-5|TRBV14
CASSPQRGAGGETQYF
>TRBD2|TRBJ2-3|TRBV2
CASSFPSGDDTQYF
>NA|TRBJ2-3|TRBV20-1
CSAWSKTDTQYF
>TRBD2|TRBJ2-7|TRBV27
CASSSERGSYEQYF
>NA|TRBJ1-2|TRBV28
CASSLNVGAGYTF
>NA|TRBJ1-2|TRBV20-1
CSARDPDSNYGYTF
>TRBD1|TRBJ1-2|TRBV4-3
CASSQDRAGGGYTF
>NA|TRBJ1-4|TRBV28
CASSLRVERLFF
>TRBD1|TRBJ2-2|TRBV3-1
CASSRQGSTGELFF
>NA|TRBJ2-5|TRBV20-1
CSARRGQLETQYF
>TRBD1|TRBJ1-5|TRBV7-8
CASTPGDRVSAQHF
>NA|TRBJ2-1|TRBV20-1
CSAMDLEDNEQFF
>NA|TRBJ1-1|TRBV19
CASSAVGNTEAFF
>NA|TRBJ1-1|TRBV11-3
CASSSRTDGAEAFF
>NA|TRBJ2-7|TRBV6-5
CASSYGRKYEQYF
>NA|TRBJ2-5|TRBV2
CASSEIRVETQYF
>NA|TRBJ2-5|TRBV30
CAWSPPGRGETQYF
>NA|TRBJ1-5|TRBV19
CASGRGGPGNQPQHF
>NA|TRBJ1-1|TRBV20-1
CSARGELDTEAFF
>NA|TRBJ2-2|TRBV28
CASSREATGELFF
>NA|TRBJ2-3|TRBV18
CASSPSMDTDTQYF
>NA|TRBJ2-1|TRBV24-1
CATEPGAQGGVEQFEQFF
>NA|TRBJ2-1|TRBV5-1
CASSQQNEQFF
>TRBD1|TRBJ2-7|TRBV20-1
CSASRLGTGEAEQYF
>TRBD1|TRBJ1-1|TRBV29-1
CSSYRGLGEAFF
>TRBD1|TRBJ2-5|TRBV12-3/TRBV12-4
CASSPDRVETQYF
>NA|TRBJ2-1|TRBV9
CASSVAPSNNEQFF
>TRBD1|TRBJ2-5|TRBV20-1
CSARDGTGGVQGAQYF
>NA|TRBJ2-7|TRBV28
CASTTILGKSSYEQYF
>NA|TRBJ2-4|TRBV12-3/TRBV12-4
CASSSVRTLGGIDKNIQYF
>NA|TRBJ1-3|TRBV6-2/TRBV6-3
CASSFLPSSGNTIYF
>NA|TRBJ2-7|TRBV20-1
CSARDFSGSSHEQYF
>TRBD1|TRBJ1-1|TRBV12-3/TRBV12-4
CASSHRGRGDTEAFF
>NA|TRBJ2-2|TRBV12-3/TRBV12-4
CASSRLNTGELFF